The 8 T cell receptor beta chains reported below all come from one sample, sequenced in a study of shared clonotypes between healthy human individuals. Libraries were prepared by immunoSEQ multiplex PCR; TCRdb keeps only in-frame clonotypes and omits some of them. The data contain millions of clones, over 85% of them seen just once; the ten biggest clones take up roughly 0.13%. The source material was naive CD4+ T cells sorted from blood. Subset given: CD45RA+ positively selected. The receptors here all came from a man younger than 35 in good health.

The rearrangement links TRBV28 to TRBJ1-4; D not certain. Deletions cut 3 bases from V and 8 bases from J, with 13 bases between. The CDR3 runs to 14 residues. Looked up from germline, CDR1 is MDHEN and CDR2 is SYDVKM. In DNA form, the CDR3 reads TGTGCCAGCAGTTTTTTGAACGTTGGGGAAAAACTGTTTTTT. It translates to CASSFLNVGEKLFF. Supplemented by reference TRBV28 and TRBJ1-4, the full variable domain reads DVKVTQSSRYLVKRTGEKVFLECVQDMDHENMFWYRQDPGLGLRLIYFSYDVKMKEKGDIPEGYSVSREKKERFSLILESASTNQTSMYLCASSFLNVGEKLFFGSGTQLSVL.

This clone came up once. The chain joins TRBV18 to TRBJ1-3, with D uncertain. Germline-derived CDR1 and CDR2 are KGHSH and LQKENI. With 2 bases removed from V and 8 bases from J, the gap between germline ends came to 13 bases. The length of the CDR3 is 14 residues. The CDR3 sequence is CASSPGTVGYTIYF. The CDR3 coding sequence is TGTGCCAGCTCACCAGGCACAGTGGGGTACACCATATATTTT. Together with reference TRBV18 and TRBJ1-3, the CDR3 gives the full variable domain: NAGVMQNPRHLVRRRGQEARLRCSPMKGHSHVYWYRQLPEEGLKFMVYLQKENIIDESGMPKERFSAEFPKEGPSILRIQQVVRGDSAAYFCASSPGTVGYTIYFGEGSWLTVV.

The chain recombines TRBV2 with TRBJ1-3; D perhaps matches TRBD1 (6 bases). The V end was cut by 7 bases, the J end by 4 bases, with 17 bases between. This CDR3 has 15 amino acids. The germline V gene has CDR1 SNHLY and CDR2 FYNNEI. The CDR3 reads CASTLSQGTGNTIYF. CDR3 nucleotide sequence: TGTGCCAGCACTCTCTCCCAGGGGACAGGAAACACCATATATTTT.

The gene calls are TRBV7-2 and TRBJ1-1; tentatively, D is TRBD1 (5 bases). CDR1 and CDR2 from the germline V gene are SGHTA and FQGNSA. The CDR3 totals 14 residues. Trimming pared 1 base from V and 6 bases from J, leaving 12 bases between. The CDR3 region is CASSLVRESSEAFF. The CDR3 bases are TGTGCCAGCAGCTTAGTCAGGGAGTCCTCTGAAGCTTTCTTT.

The gene calls are TRBV19 and TRBJ1-2; D is ambiguous. CDR3 length: 13 amino acids. Germline-derived CDR1 and CDR2 are LNHDA and SQIVND (reference sequence). Trimming left V 6 bases short and J 1 base short, with 9 bases between. DNA of the CDR3: TGTGCCAGTAGACAGAGTAATAACTATGGCTACACCTTC. It codes for CASRQSNNYGYTF.

The chain uses TRBV20-1 and TRBJ2-5; D might be TRBD1 (5 bases). The germline V and J ends were trimmed by 7 bases and 1 base, with 7 bases remaining between them. CDR1 and CDR2 (germline): DFQATT, SNEGSKA (reference sequence). CDR3 length: 11 amino acids. DNA of the CDR3: TGCAGTGGTCAGGGCCAAGAGACCCAGTACTTC. It codes for CSGQGQETQYF.

The chain uses TRBV2 and TRBJ1-4, with D perhaps TRBD1 (5 bases). Germline values: CDR1 SNHLY, CDR2 FYNNEI. The CDR3 covers 15 residues. Trimming pared 6 bases from V and 5 bases from J, leaving 16 bases between. CDR3 amino acids: CASRETGTLNEKLFF. For the CDR3, the DNA is TGTGCCAGCAGGGAAACCGGGACTTTAAATGAAAAACTGTTTTTT. Full variable domain (outside the CDR3, taken from reference TRBV2 and TRBJ1-4): EPEVTQTPSHQVTQMGQEVILRCVPISNHLYFYWYRQILGQKVEFLVSFYNNEISEKSEIFDDQFSVERPDGSNFTLKIRSTKLEDSAMYFCASRETGTLNEKLFFGSGTQLSVL.

The V gene is TRBV6-6, the J gene TRBJ1-6, with unresolved D. The CDR3 contains 15 residues. The germline V gene has CDR1 MNHNY and CDR2 SVGAGI (reference sequence). V was cut by 7 bases and J by 6 bases, with 16 bases left in between. CDR3 in DNA: TGTGCCAGCACCCCTGGACTGAACTTTAATTCACCCCTCCACTTT. Translating gives CASTPGLNFNSPLHF.